This passage covers 17 T cell receptor beta chains from one sample sequenced in a study of tumor and adjacent non-tumor tissue in lung cancer. A modified ARM-PCR protocol with three rounds of nested PCR amplified TCRbeta. MiXCR, applied by TCRdb to the multiplex PCR reads, yields one record per CDR3 protein. The repertoire holds around 75,000 distinct CDR3 sequences, with approximately 71% as singletons. The template was RNA from unsorted bulk tissue. More than 3 cm separated this lung sample from the edge of the tumor. Sequencing input: distant non-tumor lung tissue. The receptors derive from a woman between 50 and 59 years old with non-small cell lung cancer.

A word on this clonotype: One end of the junction varies from germline; a read error may be responsible. The gene calls are TRBV11-2 and TRBJ2-7; D may be TRBD1 or TRBD2 (6 bases each). Germline values: CDR1 SGHAT, CDR2 FQNNGV. The CDR3 sequence is 14 residues long. The CDR3 DNA reads TGTGCGAGCAGCTTAGATGGGGGGCTATACGAGCAGTACTTT. Translation gives CASSLDGGLYEQYF.

To note about this clonotype: This may be a read error: a much more frequent sequence differs by one nucleotide. The CDR3 DNA reads as TGTGCCAGCAGTTACTCGGCGGGAGTTGGGGATGAAAAACTGTTTTTT. Its protein is CASSYSAGVGDEKLFF. V is TRBV6-6 and J is TRBJ1-4; D not resolved. V lost 0 bases and J lost 6, with 14 bases in between. The CDR3 has 16 amino acids. Germline CDR1 and CDR2: MNHNY and SVGAGI (reference sequence).

Notes on this clonotype: Relative to the germline gene, one junction end is altered; a read error may explain this. The chain uses TRBV20-1 and TRBJ1-6; the D is unclear. CDR1 DFQATT and CDR2 SNEGSKA come from the germline V gene (reference sequence). CDR3 length equals 14 residues. The CDR3 spells CSTRNASYNSPLQF. CDR3 bases: TGCAGTACTAGAAACGCCTCCTATAATTCACCCCTCCAATTT.

Turning to this clonotype: This may come from a read error, since a much larger clone is one base off. The CDR3 does not end in the conserved phenylalanine or tryptophan, so this is likely a read error. V usage is TRBV13 and J usage is TRBJ2-1; 15 bases are shared with TRBD2. This CDR3 has 17 residues. Germline lookup yields CDR1 PRHDT and CDR2 FYEKMQ (reference sequence). V lost 5 bases, J lost 1 base, and 3 bases stayed unmatched. This chain's CDR3 is CASSLGTSGRSYNEQFL. The CDR3 DNA reads TGTGCCAGCAGCCTCGGGACTAGCGGGAGGTCCTACAATGAGCAGTTCTTA.

This clonotype was observed at least ten times. The chain couples TRBV28 to TRBJ2-7; no clear D. Germline CDR1 and CDR2: MDHEN and SYDVKM. The V end was cut by 5 bases, the J end by 13 bases, with 15 bases between. This CDR3 spans 11 amino acids. CDR3 DNA sequence: TGTGCCAGCAGTCCTAATAGGATCGTTTACTTC. Residues: CASSPNRIVYF.

This clonotype was seen at least ten times. This chain joins TRBV29-1 and TRBJ2-3, with TRBD2 as a possible D gene (6 bases). Between the trimmed V and J ends, which lost 5 bases and 5 bases, there was a span of 14 bases. The CDR3 covers 13 residues. The V gene's germline CDR1 is SQVTM and CDR2 ANQGSEA. This CDR3 is CSVCGVALDTQYF. The CDR3 region has the DNA TGCAGCGTTTGCGGGGTAGCGTTAGATACGCAGTATTTT.

Details on this clonotype: This may stem from a read error, because a much larger clone lies one nucleotide away. The rearrangement links TRBV6-5 to TRBJ2-3; D not certain. From germline, CDR1 is MNHEY and CDR2 SVGAGI. This CDR3 is 14 amino acids long. V was cut by 3 bases and J by 4 bases, with 11 bases left in between. CDR3 residues: CASSYSLASDTQYF. The CDR3 nucleotides are TGTGCCAGCAGTTATAGTTTAGCATCAGATACGCAGTATTTT.

Points on this clonotype: This may arise from a read error, as a much more abundant clone is one base away. No conserved phenylalanine or tryptophan ends this CDR3, so it is likely a read error. The chain carries TRBV6-5 and TRBJ2-1; TRBD2 agrees at 7 bases. In germline, CDR1 is MNHEY, CDR2 SVGAGI. The CDR3 runs to 15 residues. J gave up 6 bases and V 6 bases, and 11 bases lay outside the gene matches. CDR3 in amino acids: CASRRDYPNTNEQFL. The CDR3 nucleotides read TGTGCCAGCAGGCGGGACTACCCGAATACCAATGAGCAGTTCCTC.

V is TRBV20-1 and J is TRBJ2-5; D might be TRBD2 (6 bases). Germline loops: CDR1 DFQATT, CDR2 SNEGSKA (reference sequence). Trimming shortened V by 8 bases and J by 7 bases, and 20 bases separated the two germline ends. This CDR3 spans 13 amino acids. The CDR3 DNA reads TGCAGTACTGCACTTCATTTCGGGGGGACCCAGTACTTC. It specifies CSTALHFGGTQYF.

This chain connects TRBV20-1 to TRBJ1-1; no clear D. CDR1 is DFQATT and CDR2 is SNEGSKA in the germline V gene (reference sequence). The CDR3 covers 11 residues. Trimming stripped 3 bases from V and 14 bases from J, with 16 bases between. The CDR3 loop is CSASRETGAFF. CDR3 coding DNA: TGCAGTGCTAGTCGGGAGACTGGAGCCTTCTTT.

This clonotype has only one observation. The junction departs from germline at one end; a sequencing error may be responsible. V is TRBV4-3 and J is TRBJ2-1, with D tentatively TRBD1 or TRBD2 (5 bases each). The CDR3 contains 15 residues. The germline V gene encodes CDR1 LGHNA and CDR2 YSLEER. Here the CDR3 reads CASSRTSGSGGEQFF. Here the CDR3 DNA reads TGCGCCAGCAGCCGAACAAGTGGGAGTGGGGGTGAGCAGTTCTTT.

A word on this clonotype: At one boundary the junction diverges from the germline segment, which might be a read error. The chain carries TRBV11-2 and TRBJ1-4; unclear D gene. The CDR3 is 14 residues long. The V gene's germline CDR1 is SGHAT and CDR2 FQNNGV. The CDR3 DNA reads as TGCGCCAGCAGCCTTGATAGCACTAATGGAAAACTTTTTTTT. It specifies CASSLDSTNGKLFF.

Comment on this clonotype: The CDR3 ends on some other residue instead of the conserved phenylalanine or tryptophan, so this is likely a read error. This chain joins TRBV5-6 and TRBJ2-7; 9 positions agree with TRBD2. The length of the CDR3 is 13 residues. V lost 6 bases to trimming and J lost 9 bases; unmatched junction nucleotides: 10. Looked up from germline, CDR1 is SGHDT and CDR2 is YYEEEE. CDR3 in amino acids: CASNLAGGSVQYL. The CDR3 nucleotides are TGTGCCAGCAACCTTGCGGGGGGGTCCGTGCAGTACTTA.

The chain is built from TRBV7-2 and TRBJ1-2, with D tentatively TRBD1 (6 bases). The V end lost 0 bases, the J end lost 6 bases, and 11 bases lay between the germline ends. CDR3 length: 14 residues. Germline V gene lookup returns CDR1 SGHTA and CDR2 FQGNSA. In DNA form, the CDR3 reads TGTGCCAGCAGCTTAGCTCAGGGGTGGGATGGCTACACCTTC. It is translated as CASSLAQGWDGYTF.

This clonotype was found many times. The V call is TRBV6-1, the J call TRBJ1-6, with TRBD1 as a possible D gene (5 bases). The germline gives CDR1 MNHNS, CDR2 SASEGT. The CDR3 consists of 18 residues. Trimming cost V 7 bases and J 1 base, with 20 bases left between them. Written as DNA, the CDR3 is TGTGCCAGCATGTACAAGGGCGGGGGAATGTCCTATAATTCACCCCTCCACTTT. Encoded protein: CASMYKGGGMSYNSPLHF.

This chain uses TRBV7-2 with TRBJ2-7, with 8 nucleotides matching TRBD1. Germline CDR1 and CDR2: SGHTA and FQGNSA. The trim removed 5 bases at V and 0 bases at J, leaving 15 bases unmatched. This CDR3 contains 18 residues. The CDR3 reads CASSQTGVVVMDSYEQYF. The CDR3 nucleotides read TGTGCCAGCAGCCAGACAGGGGTGGTGGTTATGGACTCCTACGAGCAGTACTTC.

This rearrangement joins TRBV6-2 or TRBV6-3 to TRBJ2-5; perhaps TRBD1 as D (6 bases). The V and J ends lost 0 bases and 4 bases respectively, with 15 bases between them. The CDR3 sequence is 16 residues long. The germline gives CDR1 MNHEY, CDR2 SVGEGT. CDR3 nucleotide sequence: TGTGCCAGCAGTTACTCGTTTGGGGGCCCAAGAGAGACCCAGTACTTC. Amino acids: CASSYSFGGPRETQYF.